The following is a TCR beta chain sequence with its context. The CDR3 totals 16 residues. In germline, CDR1 is LNHDA, CDR2 SQIVND (reference sequence). Between the trimmed V and J ends, which lost 8 bases and 1 base, there was a span of 18 bases. This record comes from a study of control samples from healthy donors and cancer patients. Sequencing was performed with immunoSEQ multiplex PCR; in TCRdb, only in-frame clones are kept and a portion is missing. The sample yields 110,000 to 150,000 clones, 90% to 95% seen once. This clonotype was obtained from a man in his fifties or sixties with colorectal cancer. The chain joins TRBV19 to TRBJ1-5; D might be TRBD1 (5 bases). Sequencing input: PBMCs. CDR3: CASGAGTRVSNQPQHF. The DNA for the CDR3 is TGTGCCAGTGGGGCCGGGACTCGGGTGAGCAATCAGCCCCAGCATTTT.